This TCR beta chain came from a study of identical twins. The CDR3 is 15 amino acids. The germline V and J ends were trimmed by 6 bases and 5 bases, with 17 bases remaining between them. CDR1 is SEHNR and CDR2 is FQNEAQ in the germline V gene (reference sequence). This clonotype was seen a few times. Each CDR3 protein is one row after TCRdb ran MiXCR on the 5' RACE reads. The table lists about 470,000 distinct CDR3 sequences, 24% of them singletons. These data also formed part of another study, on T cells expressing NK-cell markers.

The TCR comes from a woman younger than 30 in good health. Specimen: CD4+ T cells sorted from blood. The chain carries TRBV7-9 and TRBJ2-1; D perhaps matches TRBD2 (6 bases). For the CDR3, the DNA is TGTGCCAGCAGGTGGACGCGCCGGGGGAACAATGAGCAGTTCTTC. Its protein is CASRWTRRGNNEQFF.